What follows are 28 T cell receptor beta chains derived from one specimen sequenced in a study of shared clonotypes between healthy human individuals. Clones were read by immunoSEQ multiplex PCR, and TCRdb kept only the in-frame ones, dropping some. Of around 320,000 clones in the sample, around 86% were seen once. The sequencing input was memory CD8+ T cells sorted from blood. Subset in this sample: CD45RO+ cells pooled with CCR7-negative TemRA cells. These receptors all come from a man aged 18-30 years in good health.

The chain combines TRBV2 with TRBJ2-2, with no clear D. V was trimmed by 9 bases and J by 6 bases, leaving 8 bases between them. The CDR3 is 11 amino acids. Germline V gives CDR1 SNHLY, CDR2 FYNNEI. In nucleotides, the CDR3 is TGTGCCAGTAGCAAGGCCGGGGAGCTGTTTTTT. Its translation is CASSKAGELFF.

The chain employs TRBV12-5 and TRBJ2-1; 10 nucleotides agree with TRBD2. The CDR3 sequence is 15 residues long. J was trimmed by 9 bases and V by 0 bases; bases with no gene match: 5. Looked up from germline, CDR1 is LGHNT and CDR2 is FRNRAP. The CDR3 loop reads CASGLVSGRAIEQFF. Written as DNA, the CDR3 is TGTGCTAGTGGTTTGGTGAGCGGGAGGGCCATTGAGCAGTTCTTC.

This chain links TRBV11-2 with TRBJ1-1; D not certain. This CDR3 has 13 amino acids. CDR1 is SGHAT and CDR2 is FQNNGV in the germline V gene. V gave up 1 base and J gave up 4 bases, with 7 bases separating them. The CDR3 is CASSLAPSTEAFF. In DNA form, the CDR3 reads TGTGCCAGCAGCTTAGCCCCCTCCACTGAAGCTTTCTTT.

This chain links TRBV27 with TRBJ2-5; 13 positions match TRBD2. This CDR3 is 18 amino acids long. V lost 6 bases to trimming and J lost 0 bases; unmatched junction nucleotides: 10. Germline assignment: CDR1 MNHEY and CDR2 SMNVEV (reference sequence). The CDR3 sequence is CASSQGLAGAEYQETQYF. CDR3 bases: TGTGCCAGCAGCCAAGGACTAGCGGGGGCTGAGTACCAAGAGACCCAGTACTTC.

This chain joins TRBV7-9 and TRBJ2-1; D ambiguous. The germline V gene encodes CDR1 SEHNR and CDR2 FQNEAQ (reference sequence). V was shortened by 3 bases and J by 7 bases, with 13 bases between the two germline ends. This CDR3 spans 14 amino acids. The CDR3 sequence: CASSFQTHRNEQFF. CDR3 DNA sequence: TGTGCCAGCAGCTTCCAGACCCACAGAAATGAGCAGTTCTTC.

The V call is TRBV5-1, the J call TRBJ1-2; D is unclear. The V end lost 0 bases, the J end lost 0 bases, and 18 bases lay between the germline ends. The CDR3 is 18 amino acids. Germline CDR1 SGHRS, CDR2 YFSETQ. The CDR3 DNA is TGCGCCAGCAGCTTGGCCGCGGCAGGTCGAAATCCTAACTATGGCTACACCTTC. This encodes CASSLAAAGRNPNYGYTF.

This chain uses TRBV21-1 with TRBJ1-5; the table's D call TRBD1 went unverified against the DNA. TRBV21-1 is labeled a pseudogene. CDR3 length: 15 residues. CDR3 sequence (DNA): TGTGCCAGCAGCGCATTAGACAGGCTGAATCAGCCCCAGCATTTT. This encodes CASSALDRLNQPQHF.

The CDR3 loop is CSVVSKAPGGYTF. As DNA, the CDR3 is TGCAGCGTTGTATCGAAGGCCCCTGGGGGCTACACCTTC. The J gene is TRBJ1-2, the V gene TRBV29-1; D call uncertain. The CDR3 length is 13 residues. CDR1 is SQVTM and CDR2 is ANQGSEA in the germline V gene. V dropped 4 bases and J dropped 8 bases, with 17 bases sitting between them. Full variable domain (remainder filled in from reference TRBV29-1 and TRBJ1-2): SAVISQKPSRDICQRGTSLTIQCQVDSQVTMMFWYRQQPGQSLTLIATANQGSEATYESGFVIDKFPISRPNLTFSTLTVSNMSPEDSSIYLCSVVSKAPGGYTFGSGTRLTVV.

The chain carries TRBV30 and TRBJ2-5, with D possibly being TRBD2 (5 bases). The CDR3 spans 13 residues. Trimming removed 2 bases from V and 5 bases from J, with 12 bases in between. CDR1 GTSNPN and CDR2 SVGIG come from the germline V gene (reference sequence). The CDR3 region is CAWSYGERETQYF. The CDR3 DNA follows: TGTGCCTGGAGTTATGGGGAGAGGGAGACCCAGTACTTC.

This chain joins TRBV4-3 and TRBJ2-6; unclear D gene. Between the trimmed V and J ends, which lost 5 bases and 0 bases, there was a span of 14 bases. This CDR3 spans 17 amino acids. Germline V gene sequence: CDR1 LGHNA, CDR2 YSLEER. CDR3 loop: CASSDLGISSGANVLTF. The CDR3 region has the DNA TGCGCCAGCAGCGACCTGGGGATTAGCTCTGGGGCCAACGTCCTGACTTTC.

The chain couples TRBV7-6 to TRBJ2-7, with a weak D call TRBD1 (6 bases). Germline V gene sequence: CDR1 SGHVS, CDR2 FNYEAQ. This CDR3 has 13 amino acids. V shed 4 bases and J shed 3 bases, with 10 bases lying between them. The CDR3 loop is CASSSRQDYEQYF. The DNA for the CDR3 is TGTGCCAGCAGCTCAAGACAGGACTACGAGCAGTACTTC.

CDR3 DNA: TGTGCCAGCAGCTTAGGGACTAGCGGGGGGTCGGTGCAGTACTTC. Its protein is CASSLGTSGGSVQYF. This chain joins TRBV27 and TRBJ2-7; 15 bases align to TRBD2. V was clipped by 6 bases and J by 9 bases; unmatched bases: 9. Per the germline V gene, CDR1 is MNHEY and CDR2 is SMNVEV (reference sequence). The CDR3 extends over 15 amino acids.

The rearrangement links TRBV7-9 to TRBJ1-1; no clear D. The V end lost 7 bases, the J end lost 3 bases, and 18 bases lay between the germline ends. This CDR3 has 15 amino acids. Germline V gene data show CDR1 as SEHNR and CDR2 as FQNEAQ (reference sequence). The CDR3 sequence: CASIDLLSGDTEAFF. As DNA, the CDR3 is TGTGCCAGCATCGACCTTCTCTCCGGGGACACTGAAGCTTTCTTT.

The CDR3: CASSPRGEAFF. CDR3 coding DNA: TGTGCCAGCAGCCCCCGCGGTGAAGCTTTCTTT. V is TRBV11-2 and J is TRBJ1-1; D gene unclear. The CDR3 contains 11 residues. V lost 5 bases and J 7 bases, leaving 8 bases between the germline ends. Germline V gene lookup returns CDR1 SGHAT and CDR2 FQNNGV.

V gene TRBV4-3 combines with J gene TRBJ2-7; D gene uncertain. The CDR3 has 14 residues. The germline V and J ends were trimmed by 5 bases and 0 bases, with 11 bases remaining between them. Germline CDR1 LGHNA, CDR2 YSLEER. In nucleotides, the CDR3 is TGCGCCAGCAGCAGCGAAAGCGCCTCCTACGAGCAGTACTTC. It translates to CASSSESASYEQYF.

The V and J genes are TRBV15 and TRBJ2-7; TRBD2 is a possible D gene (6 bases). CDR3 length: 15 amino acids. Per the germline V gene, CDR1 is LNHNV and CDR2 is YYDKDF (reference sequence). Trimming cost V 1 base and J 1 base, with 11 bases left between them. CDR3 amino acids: CATSRGYGSSYEQYF. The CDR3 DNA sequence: TGTGCCACCAGCAGAGGTTACGGGAGTTCCTACGAGCAGTACTTC.

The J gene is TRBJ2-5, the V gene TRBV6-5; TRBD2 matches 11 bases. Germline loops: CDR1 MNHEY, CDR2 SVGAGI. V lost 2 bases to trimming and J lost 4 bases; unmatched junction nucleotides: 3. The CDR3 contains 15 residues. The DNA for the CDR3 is TGTGCCAGCAGTTACGGTGGACTAGCGGGAGAGACCCAGTACTTC. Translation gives CASSYGGLAGETQYF.

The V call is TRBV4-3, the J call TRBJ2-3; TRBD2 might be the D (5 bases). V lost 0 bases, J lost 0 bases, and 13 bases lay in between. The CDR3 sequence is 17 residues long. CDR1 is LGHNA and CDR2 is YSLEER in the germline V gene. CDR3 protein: CASSQDRSGKSTDTQYF. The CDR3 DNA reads TGCGCCAGCAGCCAAGATCGATCCGGGAAAAGCACAGATACGCAGTATTTT.

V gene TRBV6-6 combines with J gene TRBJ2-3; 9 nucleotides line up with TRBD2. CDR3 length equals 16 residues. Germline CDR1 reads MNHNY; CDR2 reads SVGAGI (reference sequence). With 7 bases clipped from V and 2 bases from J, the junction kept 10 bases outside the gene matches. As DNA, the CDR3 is TGTGCCAGCACCAACACTTTAGCGGGGGCCACAGATACGCAGTATTTT. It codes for CASTNTLAGATDTQYF.

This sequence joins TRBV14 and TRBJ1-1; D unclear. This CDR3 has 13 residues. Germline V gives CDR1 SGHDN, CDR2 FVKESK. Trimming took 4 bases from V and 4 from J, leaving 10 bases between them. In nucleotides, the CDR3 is TGTGCCAGCAGCCCGGGGAGGAGCACTGAAGCTTTCTTT. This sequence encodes CASSPGRSTEAFF.

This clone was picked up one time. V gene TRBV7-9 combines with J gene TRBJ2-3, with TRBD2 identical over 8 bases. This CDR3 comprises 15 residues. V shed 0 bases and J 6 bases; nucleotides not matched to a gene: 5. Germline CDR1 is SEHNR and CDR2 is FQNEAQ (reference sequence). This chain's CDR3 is CASSLALAGFDTQYF. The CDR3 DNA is TGTGCCAGCAGCTTAGCGCTAGCGGGTTTCGATACGCAGTATTTT. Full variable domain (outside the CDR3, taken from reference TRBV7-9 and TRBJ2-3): DTGVSQNPRHKITKRGQNVTFRCDPISEHNRLYWYRQTLGQGPEFLTYFQNEAQLEKSRLLSDRFSAERPKGSFSTLEIQRTEQGDSAMYLCASSLALAGFDTQYFGPGTRLTVL.

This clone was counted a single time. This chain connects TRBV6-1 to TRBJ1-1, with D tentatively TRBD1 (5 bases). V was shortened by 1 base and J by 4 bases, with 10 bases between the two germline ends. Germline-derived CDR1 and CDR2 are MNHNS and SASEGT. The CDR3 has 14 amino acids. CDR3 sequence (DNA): TGTGCCAGCAGTGAAGGGTGGGGCGGCACTGAAGCTTTCTTT. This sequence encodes CASSEGWGGTEAFF.

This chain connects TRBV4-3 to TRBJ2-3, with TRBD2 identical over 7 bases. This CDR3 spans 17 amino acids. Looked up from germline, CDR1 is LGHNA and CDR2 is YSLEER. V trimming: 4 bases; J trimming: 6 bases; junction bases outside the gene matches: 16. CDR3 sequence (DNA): TGCGCCAGCAGCCGACTCTTAGGGAGGGCCCTCAAGGATACGCAGTATTTT. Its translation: CASSRLLGRALKDTQYF.

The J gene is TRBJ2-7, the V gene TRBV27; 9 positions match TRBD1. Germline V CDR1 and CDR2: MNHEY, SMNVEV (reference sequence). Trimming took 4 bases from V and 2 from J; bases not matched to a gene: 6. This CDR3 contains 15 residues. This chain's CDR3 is CASSWLGQGAYEQYF. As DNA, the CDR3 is TGTGCCAGCAGTTGGTTGGGACAGGGCGCCTACGAGCAGTACTTC.

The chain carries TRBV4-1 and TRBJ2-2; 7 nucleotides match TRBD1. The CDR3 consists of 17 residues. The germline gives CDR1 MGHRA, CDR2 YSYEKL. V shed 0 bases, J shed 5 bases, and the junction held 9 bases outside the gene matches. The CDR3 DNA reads TGCGCCAGCAGCCAAGATCCCGACAGGGCGGGTACCGGGGAGCTGTTTTTT. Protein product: CASSQDPDRAGTGELFF.

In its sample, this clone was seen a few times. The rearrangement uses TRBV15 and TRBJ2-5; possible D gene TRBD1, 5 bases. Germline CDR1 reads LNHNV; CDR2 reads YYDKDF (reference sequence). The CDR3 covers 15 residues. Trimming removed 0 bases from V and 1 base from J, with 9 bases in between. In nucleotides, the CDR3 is TGTGCCACCAGCAGAGATGAGACAGTCCAAGAGACCCAGTACTTC. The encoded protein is CATSRDETVQETQYF.

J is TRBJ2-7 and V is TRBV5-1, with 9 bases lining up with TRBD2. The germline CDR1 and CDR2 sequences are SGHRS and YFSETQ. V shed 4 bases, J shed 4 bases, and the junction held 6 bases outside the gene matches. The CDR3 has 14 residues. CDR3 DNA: TGCGCCAGCAGCCTAATAGCGGGAGCGTACGAGCAGTACTTC. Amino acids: CASSLIAGAYEQYF.

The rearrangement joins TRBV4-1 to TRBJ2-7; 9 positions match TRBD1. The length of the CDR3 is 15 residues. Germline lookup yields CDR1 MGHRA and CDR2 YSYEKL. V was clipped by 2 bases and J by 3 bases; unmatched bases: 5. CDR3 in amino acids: CASSQQDRGDYEQYF. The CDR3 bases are TGCGCCAGCAGCCAACAAGACAGGGGGGACTACGAGCAGTACTTC.